The 14 T cell receptor beta chains reported below all come from one sample, sequenced in a study of CD8 T cells in Susac syndrome. RNA in amounts of roughly 0.5 to 1 ug was reverse transcribed with random hexamers. Via MiXCR, TCRdb re-called the immunoSEQ multiplex PCR reads, giving one row per CDR3 protein. The sample comprises approximately 170,000 distinct CDR3 sequences, approximately 93% of which are singletons, and 0.085% to 0.095% rests with the top ten. Specimen: CD4+ T cells from PBMCs. The source is a human donor with multiple sclerosis.

The chain uses TRBV3-1 and TRBJ1-2, with D tentatively TRBD1 (6 bases). Germline V gene lookup returns CDR1 LGHDT and CDR2 YNNKEL (reference sequence). V was shortened by 2 bases and J by 7 bases, with 14 bases between the two germline ends. The CDR3 length is 14 residues. CDR3 DNA sequence: TGTGCCAGCAGCCAACTGACAGGTTTCGTTGGCTACACCTTC. This sequence encodes CASSQLTGFVGYTF.

The chain joins TRBV24-1 to TRBJ2-1; D is possibly TRBD1 (5 bases). The CDR3 runs 13 residues. Trimming took off 4 bases at V and 6 bases at J, with 9 bases between the two ends. Per the germline V gene, CDR1 is KGHDR and CDR2 is SFDVKD. CDR3 residues: CATSDPGLNEQFF. The CDR3 nucleotides read TGTGCCACCAGTGACCCAGGGCTCAATGAGCAGTTCTTC.

The chain carries TRBV28 and TRBJ2-7; TRBD1 matches at 7 bases. Losses at the gene ends were 4 bases for V and 2 bases for J; bases not matched to a gene: 5. Germline V gene sequence: CDR1 MDHEN, CDR2 SYDVKM. CDR3 length: 14 amino acids. For the CDR3, the DNA is TGTGCCAGCAGTTCCGGACAGGCCGCCTACGAGCAGTACTTC. Residues: CASSSGQAAYEQYF.

This clonotype came up once. The chain recombines TRBV29-1 with TRBJ2-3, with D maybe TRBD2 (6 bases). V was pared by 4 bases and J by 4 bases, with 12 bases between. CDR3 length equals 13 residues. The germline V gene encodes CDR1 SQVTM and CDR2 ANQGSEA. The CDR3 reads CSVGPGAADTQYF. The CDR3 nucleotides are TGCAGCGTTGGACCGGGAGCAGCAGATACGCAGTATTTT.

The CDR3 sequence: CASSVSTGEHEQYF. In DNA, the CDR3 is TGTGCCAGCAGCGTATCAACAGGGGAACACGAGCAGTACTTC. The chain recombines TRBV9 with TRBJ2-7; 7 bases line up with TRBD1. The CDR3 has 14 residues. Germline V gives CDR1 SGDLS, CDR2 YYNGEE. V was pared by 1 base and J by 5 bases, with 6 bases of the junction left unmatched. The full variable domain, completed using reference TRBV9 and TRBJ2-7, is DSGVTQTPKHLITATGQRVTLRCSPRSGDLSVYWYQQSLDQGLQFLIQYYNGEERAKGNILERFSAQQFPDLHSELNLSSLELGDSALYFCASSVSTGEHEQYFGPGTRLTVT.

The chain combines TRBV4-1 with TRBJ1-2; no clear D gene. From germline, CDR1 is MGHRA and CDR2 YSYEKL. The V end was cut by 1 base, the J end by 2 bases, with 26 bases between. The CDR3 contains 20 residues. The CDR3 nucleotides read TGCGCCAGCAGCCAAGCTAACCCTAGGATTCGCCCCGGACGGAACTATGGCTACACCTTC. It is translated as CASSQANPRIRPGRNYGYTF.

The genes are TRBV4-3 and TRBJ2-3, with D tentatively TRBD2 (6 bases). V lost 3 bases to trimming and J lost 12 bases, with 10 bases between them. The CDR3 contains 11 residues. Germline lookup yields CDR1 LGHNA and CDR2 YSLEER. CDR3 DNA: TGCGCCAGCAGCCACCGGGACTTACAGTATTTT. Residues: CASSHRDLQYF.

The V and J genes are TRBV20-1 and TRBJ1-5, with D perhaps matching TRBD1 (5 bases). The CDR3 runs 15 residues. Germline V gene lookup returns CDR1 DFQATT and CDR2 SNEGSKA (reference sequence). Deletions cut 3 bases from V and 0 bases from J, with 12 bases between. CDR3: CSARLTVYSNQPQHF. CDR3 nucleotides: TGCAGTGCTAGGCTGACAGTTTATAGCAATCAGCCCCAGCATTTT.

The rearrangement links TRBV10-3 to TRBJ2-1; D is perhaps TRBD2 (6 bases). The CDR3 consists of 16 residues. Germline V gene data show CDR1 as ENHRY and CDR2 as SYGVKD. The V end lost 4 bases, the J end lost 7 bases, and 20 bases lay between the germline ends. The CDR3 DNA is TGTGCCATCAGTGGGGGCCTGGGGGGAGGCGTTAATGAGCAGTTCTTC. This sequence encodes CAISGGLGGGVNEQFF.

The V gene is TRBV9, the J gene TRBJ2-5; TRBD1 is a possible D gene (6 bases). This CDR3 has 15 residues. V lost 0 bases and J lost 5, with 14 bases in between. In germline, CDR1 is SGDLS, CDR2 YYNGEE. The CDR3 DNA sequence: TGTGCCAGCAGCGTAGGAAATACAGGGTTCGAGACCCAGTACTTC. Its translation: CASSVGNTGFETQYF.

The chain joins TRBV6-6 to TRBJ1-5; D call uncertain. Germline CDR1 is MNHNY and CDR2 is SVGAGI (reference sequence). CDR3 length: 15 amino acids. The germline V and J ends were trimmed by 4 bases and 1 base, with 11 bases remaining between them. CDR3 amino acids: CASSLGQASNQPQHF. The CDR3 nucleotides are TGTGCCAGCAGTTTAGGGCAGGCAAGCAATCAGCCCCAGCATTTT.

The chain has TRBV12-3 or TRBV12-4 and TRBJ2-7; D gene ambiguous. There are 13 residues in the CDR3. Trimming took 4 bases from V and 0 from J, leaving 7 bases between them. The CDR3 reads CASSYRNSYEQYF. The CDR3 coding sequence is TGTGCCAGCAGTTATAGGAACTCCTACGAGCAGTACTTC.

This clonotype was seen a few times. Compared with germline, one end of the junction differs, possibly owing to a read error. The gene calls are TRBV6-5 and TRBJ2-4; TRBD2 matches at 7 bases. The CDR3 totals 15 residues. Germline V lookup: CDR1 MNHEY, CDR2 SVGAGI. Here the CDR3 reads CASSHSSGGKNIQYF. The CDR3, as DNA: TGTGCCAGCAGTCACTCTAGCGGAGGGAAAAACATTCAGTACTTC.

CDR3 residues: CASTERKAGELFF. The CDR3 DNA reads TGTGCCAGTACCGAACGAAAGGCCGGGGAGCTGTTTTTT. J is TRBJ2-2 and V is TRBV19; the D is unclear. The CDR3 consists of 13 residues. CDR1 and CDR2 (germline): LNHDA, SQIVND (reference sequence). Trimming stripped 7 bases from V and 6 bases from J, with 12 bases between.